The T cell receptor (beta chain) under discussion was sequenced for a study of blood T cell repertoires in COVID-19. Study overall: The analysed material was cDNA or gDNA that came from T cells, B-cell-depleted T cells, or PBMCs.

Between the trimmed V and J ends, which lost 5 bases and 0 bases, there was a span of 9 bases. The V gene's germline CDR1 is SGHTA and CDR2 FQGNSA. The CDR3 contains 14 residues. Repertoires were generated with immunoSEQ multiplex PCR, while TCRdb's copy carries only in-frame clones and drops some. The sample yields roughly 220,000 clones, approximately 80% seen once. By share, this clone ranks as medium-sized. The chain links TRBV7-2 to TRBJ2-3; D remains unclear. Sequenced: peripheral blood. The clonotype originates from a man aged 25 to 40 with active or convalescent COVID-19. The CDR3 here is CASSPTTSTDTQYF. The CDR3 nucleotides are TGTGCCAGCAGCCCCACGACTAGCACAGATACGCAGTATTTT.